Listed below are T cell receptor beta chains from one sample, sequenced in a study of blood T cell repertoires in COVID-19. The assay was immunoSEQ multiplex PCR, and TCRdb's table has in-frame clones only and misses some. Of over 200,000 clones listed, around 86% were seen once; the top ten hold around 4.7%. Sequenced material: peripheral blood. The receptors here all came from a human donor in a cohort sampled during active COVID-19. Both conserved end residues are part of each CDR3. The D gene is left open where the match is weak. Size values are once, few and many counts, or a class for expanded clones, and some rows have none.

clone size,V gene,D gene,J gene,CDR3 DNA,CDR3 protein
.,TRBV9,TRBD1,TRBJ2-5,TGTGCCAGTAACGCAGGGGGCGAGCTGGAGACCCAGTACTTC,CASNAGGELETQYF
many,TRBV7-9,TRBD2,TRBJ2-7,TGTGCCAGCAGCTATAGCGGGAGTGGTAAAGACGAGCAGTACTTC,CASSYSGSGKDEQYF
few,TRBV5-4,TRBD1,TRBJ1-3,TGTGCCAGCAGCTTGGACCCTACAGGGGCTGGAAACACCATATATTTT,CASSLDPTGAGNTIYF
.,TRBV7-8,.,TRBJ2-3,TGTGCCAGCAGCCCTAACACAGATACGCAGTATTTT,CASSPNTDTQYF
.,TRBV7-9,TRBD2,TRBJ2-1,TGTGCCAGCACCCGGACTAGCGGGAGCGGTGAGCAGTTCTTC,CASTRTSGSGEQFF
.,TRBV27,TRBD1,TRBJ2-7,TGTGCCAGCAGTTTATTAGACAGGGGCTCCTACGAGCAGTACTTC,CASSLLDRGSYEQYF
.,TRBV27,TRBD1,TRBJ2-3,TGTGCCAGCAGTTTATCGGCAGGCAGGGGGCGCCCAGATACGCAGTATTTT,CASSLSAGRGRPDTQYF
.,TRBV9,TRBD1,TRBJ1-2,TGTGCCAGCAGCCCCCCCCCGGGACAGGCGGAATGGGTCTATGGCTACACCTTC,CASSPPPGQAEWVYGYTF
.,TRBV6-2/TRBV6-3,TRBD2,TRBJ2-3,TGTGCCAGCAGTTTGATAAGGGGAGGGCGTACGCAGTATTTT,CASSLIRGGRTQYF
.,TRBV28,TRBD1,TRBJ1-1,TGTGCCAGCAGTATCCGGTCCACAGGGGCCACTGAAGCTTTCTTT,CASSIRSTGATEAFF
.,TRBV9,.,TRBJ2-1,TGTGCCAGCAGCGGTAGAAGTGCCTACAATGAGCAGTTCTTC,CASSGRSAYNEQFF
.,TRBV28,.,TRBJ1-2,TGTGCCAGCAGTTTAAATATCGGGGGGCAAGGCTACACCTTC,CASSLNIGGQGYTF
.,TRBV7-3,.,TRBJ2-1,TGTGCCAGCAGCTCCTCGAGCGGGTACAATGAGCAGTTCTTC,CASSSSSGYNEQFF
once,TRBV27,TRBD1,TRBJ2-7,TGTGCCAGCAACGCGTTCGACAGGGGAAGGGCCTACGAGCAGTACTTC,CASNAFDRGRAYEQYF
.,TRBV4-3,TRBD1,TRBJ2-7,TGCGCCAGCAGCCAAGATAAGGGGACAGGCTCTTCCTACGAGCAGTACTTC,CASSQDKGTGSSYEQYF
.,TRBV5-5,.,TRBJ1-4,TGTGCCAGCAGCTTCCGTGACAGGAGATCAACTAATGAAAAACTGTTTTTT,CASSFRDRRSTNEKLFF
once,TRBV11-1,.,TRBJ2-7,TGTGCCAGCAGCCCGTCTACCTACGAGCAGTACTTC,CASSPSTYEQYF
many,TRBV28,.,TRBJ1-1,TGTGCCAGCAGTTTAAGTGAGGGAAGGAACACTGAAGCTTTCTTT,CASSLSEGRNTEAFF
.,TRBV4-3,TRBD2,TRBJ2-7,TGCGCCAGCAGCGGGCTAGCGGGAGGTAGGCAGTACTTC,CASSGLAGGRQYF
.,TRBV7-2,.,TRBJ2-7,TGTGCCAGCAGCTCAGGCCCTAGCGCCTACGAGCAGTACTTC,CASSSGPSAYEQYF
.,TRBV7-3,TRBD2,TRBJ2-1,TGTGCCAGCAGCAAATTAGGACTAGCGGGATTCCACAATGAGCAGTTCTTC,CASSKLGLAGFHNEQFF
.,TRBV29-1,.,TRBJ2-7,TGCAGCGTTGAAGACGACAGTTTCTCCTACGAGCAGTACTTC,CSVEDDSFSYEQYF
.,TRBV9,TRBD1,TRBJ2-1,TGTGCCAGCAGCGTATCTCCGGGACAGGGTTACAATGAGCAGTTCTTC,CASSVSPGQGYNEQFF
.,TRBV27,.,TRBJ2-7,TGTGCCAGCAGTCCCTCCCCCTACGAGCAGTACTTC,CASSPSPYEQYF
.,TRBV2,TRBD1,TRBJ2-7,TGTGCCAGCAGTATAGACGGGACAGGGGCTAGCGGCTCCTACGAGCAGTACTTC,CASSIDGTGASGSYEQYF
.,TRBV6-2/TRBV6-3,TRBD1,TRBJ2-1,TGTGCCAGCAGTTACTGGGGGACAGGGGTAAATGAGCAGTTCTTC,CASSYWGTGVNEQFF
.,TRBV29-1,.,TRBJ1-2,TGCAGCGTTGGACCTGTGGGGAGAGGCTACACCTTC,CSVGPVGRGYTF
.,TRBV23-1,.,TRBJ2-4,TGCGCCAGCTATAGGGACACGAAATACTTC,CASYRDTKYF
.,TRBV7-9,.,TRBJ2-3,TGTGCCAGCAGCTTAATTGGCATAACCACAGATACGCAGTATTTT,CASSLIGITTDTQYF
.,TRBV5-6,TRBD2,TRBJ2-7,TGTGCCAGCAGCGGGGGGGTCACTAGCGCCTTCTACGAGCAGTACTTC,CASSGGVTSAFYEQYF
.,TRBV10-3,.,TRBJ1-1,TGTGCCATCAGAGGGGTGGGGTTCACTGAAGCTTTCTTT,CAIRGVGFTEAFF
once,TRBV19,.,TRBJ2-1,TGTGCCAGTAGTATAGATCCTCCCAATGAGCAGTTCTTC,CASSIDPPNEQFF
.,TRBV28,.,TRBJ2-4,TGTGCCAGCAGCCCGAGTGAGGCGGTAAAAAACATTCAGTACTTC,CASSPSEAVKNIQYF
.,TRBV3-1/TRBV3-2,.,TRBJ2-1,TGTGCCAGCAGCCAACACCAGACGGGGTTTCAGTTCTTC,CASSQHQTGFQFF
few,TRBV7-2,.,TRBJ1-5,TGTGCCAGCAGCTATGGGACATATCAGCCCCAGCATTTT,CASSYGTYQPQHF
.,TRBV7-2,TRBD2,TRBJ2-7,TGTGCCAGCAGCTTACGTAGCGGGGAGACCTACGAGCAGTACTTC,CASSLRSGETYEQYF
.,TRBV7-3,.,TRBJ2-7,TGTGCCAGCAGCTTATCCCCATCACAGATGGACGAGCAGTACTTC,CASSLSPSQMDEQYF
.,TRBV30,TRBD1,TRBJ1-1,TGTGCCTGGAGGTGGGACAGGGGAGAAGCTTTCTTT,CAWRWDRGEAFF
once,TRBV28,TRBD2,TRBJ2-7,TGTGCCAGCAGTCGGACTAGCGCCCCTTACGAGCAGTACTTC,CASSRTSAPYEQYF
.,TRBV10-1,TRBD1,TRBJ1-5,TGCGCCAGCAGTCGGTATCCCTGGGACAGCGAGCAATCAGCCCCAGCATTT,CASSRYPWDSEQSAPAF
.,TRBV7-2,TRBD2,TRBJ2-7,TGTGCCAGCAGCTTCACTAGCGGCTACGAGCAGTACTTC,CASSFTSGYEQYF
.,TRBV5-1,TRBD2,TRBJ2-7,TGCGCCAGCAGCTTTTCTAGCGGGACGGCCTACGAGCAGTACTTC,CASSFSSGTAYEQYF